Sequencing of this TCR beta chain was carried out in a study of chemoradiotherapy in HPV16-positive cancers. Overall study results and limits: Candidate HPV-specific clones and E7-related TCR motifs grew in tumor during treatment.

Data came from immunoSEQ multiplex PCR; TCRdb stores just in-frame clones and leaves some out. The sample consists of roughly 4,100 clones, 70% to 85% of them appearing once. Points on this clone: Its antigen is still unknown.

CDR1 and CDR2 (germline): WNHNN, SYGVQD (reference sequence). The length of the CDR3 is 13 residues. V was pared by 2 bases and J by 2 bases, with 4 bases between. Source: tumor tissue, taken from a patient who underwent chemoradiotherapy. V gene TRBV10-1 combines with J gene TRBJ2-1; D gene unclear. The receptor was derived from a human donor with HPV-associated anogenital cancer. The CDR3 DNA follows: TGCGCCAGCAGTGAGGGGGCCTACAATGAGCAGTTCTTC. Translating it yields CASSEGAYNEQFF.